This T cell receptor (beta chain) was obtained from a study of blood T cells in healthy people across ages. Findings and limits, study-wide: Fewer expanded clones and more diversity marked long-lived versus aged donors. Per million T cells, TCR beta diversity dropped roughly linearly as age increased. PBMCs that were unsorted prevented a conclusive naive versus antigen-experienced comparison.

Germline CDR1 DFQATT, CDR2 SNEGSKA (reference sequence). The CDR3 covers 12 residues. The V gene end was trimmed by 5 bases and the J gene end by 8 bases; junction bases not matched to a gene: 6. Turning to this clonotype: As yet, its antigen is unknown.

PCR was performed a second time for roughly 7 to 12 cycles using a sample-barcoded 5' primer and a J-beta primer mix. Template switching added a 12-random-nucleotide identifier to every cDNA molecule. TCRdb used MiXCR to reprocess the 5' RACE reads, holding one entry per CDR3 protein. The sample contains about 680,000 distinct CDR3 sequences, approximately 50% of which appear only once. The sample comprised blood. The V gene is TRBV20-1, the J gene TRBJ2-3, with 8 bases that match TRBD1. This receptor was identified in a woman aged 60 to 75 in good health. The CDR3 loop reads CSASPQGATQYF. The CDR3 DNA sequence: TGCAGTGCTTCCCCTCAGGGGGCTACGCAGTATTTT.